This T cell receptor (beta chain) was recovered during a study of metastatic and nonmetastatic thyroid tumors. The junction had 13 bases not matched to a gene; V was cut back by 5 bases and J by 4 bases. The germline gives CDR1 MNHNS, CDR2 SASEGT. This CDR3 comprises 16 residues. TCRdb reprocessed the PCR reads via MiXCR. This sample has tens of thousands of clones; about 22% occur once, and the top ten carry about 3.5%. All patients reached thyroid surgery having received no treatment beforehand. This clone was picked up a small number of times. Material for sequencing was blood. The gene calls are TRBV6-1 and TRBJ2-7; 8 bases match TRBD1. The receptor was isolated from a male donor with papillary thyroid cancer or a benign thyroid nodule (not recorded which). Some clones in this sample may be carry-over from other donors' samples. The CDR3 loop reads CASSPKGIQGGYEQYF. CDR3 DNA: TGTGCCAGCAGTCCTAAAGGGATACAGGGGGGTTACGAGCAGTACTTC.